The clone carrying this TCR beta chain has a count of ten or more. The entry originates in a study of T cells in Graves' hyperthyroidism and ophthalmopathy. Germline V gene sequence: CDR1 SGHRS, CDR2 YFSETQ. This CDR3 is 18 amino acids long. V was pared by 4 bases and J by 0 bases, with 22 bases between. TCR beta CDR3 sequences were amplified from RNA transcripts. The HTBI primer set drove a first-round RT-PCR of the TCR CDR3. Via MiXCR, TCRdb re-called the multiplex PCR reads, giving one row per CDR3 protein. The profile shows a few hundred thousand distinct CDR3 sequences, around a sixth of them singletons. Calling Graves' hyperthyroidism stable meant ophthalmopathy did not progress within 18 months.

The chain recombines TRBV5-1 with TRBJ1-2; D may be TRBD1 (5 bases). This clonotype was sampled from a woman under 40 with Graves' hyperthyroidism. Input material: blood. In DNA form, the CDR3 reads TGCGCCAGCAGCGGGACCAGGACTTCCGTTACGGCTAACTATGGCTACACCTTC. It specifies CASSGTRTSVTANYGYTF. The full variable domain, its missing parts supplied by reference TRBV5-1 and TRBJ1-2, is KAGVTQTPRYLIKTRGQQVTLSCSPISGHRSVSWYQQTPGQGLQFLFEYFSETQRNKGNFPGRFSGRQFSNSRSEMNVSTLELGDSALYLCASSGTRTSVTANYGYTFGSGTRLTVV.